At least ten counts were recorded for the clone carrying this T cell receptor (beta chain). TCRdb redid the calling of the 5' RACE reads with MiXCR, one entry per CDR3 protein. The sample consists of 130,000 to 150,000 distinct CDR3 sequences, approximately 3.5% of them appearing once. This sample was included in a study of identical twins. The sample taken for sequencing was memory T cells sorted from blood. This TCR was sampled from a man between 18 and 29 years old in good health.

CDR3 protein: CSALTGRGPYNEQFF. CDR3 nucleotide sequence: TGCAGTGCGCTAACAGGGCGGGGGCCCTACAATGAGCAGTTCTTC. The chain has TRBV20-1 and TRBJ2-1; weak D call: TRBD2 (7 bases). Per the germline V gene, CDR1 is DFQATT and CDR2 is SNEGSKA (reference sequence). V lost 6 bases and J 2 bases, leaving 17 bases between the germline ends. The CDR3 is 15 residues long.